Listed here are 11 T cell receptor beta chains from one sample, sequenced in a study of T cells in tumors after PD-1 blockade. The method was immunoSEQ multiplex PCR; TCRdb's version includes in-frame clones alone and lacks a portion of them. Of about 12,000 clones in the sample, 60% to 70% were seen once. This material consisted of tumor tissue, taken before anti-PD-1 treatment. All receptors derive from a human donor with basal cell carcinoma.

This sequence joins TRBV9 and TRBJ2-3, with 13 bases identical to TRBD2. J lost 5 bases, V lost 4 bases, and 7 bases had no gene match. This CDR3 comprises 16 residues. Germline CDR1 reads SGDLS; CDR2 reads YYNGEE. CDR3 region: CASSPQTSGGKDTQYF. The CDR3 bases are TGTGCCAGCAGCCCGCAGACTAGCGGGGGGAAAGATACGCAGTATTTT.

The gene calls are TRBV19 and TRBJ1-4; 9 bases fit TRBD1. Germline trimming cut 3 bases from V and 8 bases from J; bases unmatched to any gene: 7. CDR3 length: 15 residues. Germline loops: CDR1 LNHDA, CDR2 SQIVND (reference sequence). The CDR3 is CASSIPGQGKEKLFF. For the CDR3, the DNA is TGTGCCAGTAGTATCCCCGGACAGGGGAAAGAAAAACTGTTTTTT.

The genes are TRBV9 and TRBJ1-5; TRBD1 is a possible D gene (5 bases). The germline V gene has CDR1 SGDLS and CDR2 YYNGEE. The CDR3 length is 13 residues. The V and J ends lost 3 bases and 5 bases respectively, with 9 bases between them. CDR3 protein: CASSAQGDQPQHF. The CDR3 region has the DNA TGTGCCAGCAGCGCCCAAGGGGATCAGCCCCAGCATTTT.

This sequence joins TRBV7-3 and TRBJ1-1; D is possibly TRBD1 (6 bases). V lost 5 bases and J lost 2, with 9 bases in between. Germline V CDR1 and CDR2: SGHTA, FQGTGA. The CDR3 runs 13 residues. CDR3 loop: CASSKQGNTEAFF. The CDR3 DNA reads as TGTGCCAGCAGCAAACAGGGAAACACTGAAGCTTTCTTT.

This clone was detected once. The CDR3 coding sequence is TGTGCCAGCACGCGGGGACATACGAACACCGGGGAGCTGTTTTTT. Translated: CASTRGHTNTGELFF. The chain uses TRBV6-5 and TRBJ2-2; the D gene could be TRBD1 or TRBD2 (6 bases each). Trimming removed 7 bases from V and 0 bases from J, with 12 bases in between. The V gene's germline CDR1 is MNHEY and CDR2 SVGAGI. The CDR3 length is 15 residues.

This rearrangement joins TRBV24-1 to TRBJ2-3, with 12 positions matching TRBD2. The CDR3 is made up of 16 amino acids. J lost 1 base, V lost 2 bases, and 0 bases had no gene match. CDR1 is KGHDR and CDR2 is SFDVKD in the germline V gene. The CDR3 coding sequence is TGTGCCACCAGTGATTGGACTAGCGGGGGCACAGATACGCAGTATTTT. It encodes CATSDWTSGGTDTQYF.

This clone was seen more than once but under ten times. The chain uses TRBV6-2 or TRBV6-3 and TRBJ2-7; D is undetermined. This CDR3 is 11 amino acids long. Looked up from germline, CDR1 is MNHEY and CDR2 is SVGEGT. Trimming shortened V by 4 bases and J by 2 bases, and 3 bases separated the two germline ends. CDR3 in amino acids: CASSLTYEQYF. The CDR3 DNA reads TGTGCCAGCAGTTTGACCTACGAGCAGTACTTC.

This clone was recorded a few times. The chain couples TRBV11-1 to TRBJ2-7, with a weak D call TRBD2 (5 bases). Trimming pared 1 base from V and 0 bases from J, leaving 7 bases between. There are 14 residues in the CDR3. Germline V gene lookup returns CDR1 SGHAT and CDR2 FQDESV (reference sequence). CDR3 loop: CASSLVRDSYEQYF. The CDR3 DNA is TGTGCCAGCAGCTTAGTGAGGGACTCCTACGAGCAGTACTTC. The variable domain in full, with the rest retrieved from reference TRBV11-1 and TRBJ2-7, is EAEVAQSPRYKITEKSQAVAFWCDPISGHATLYWYRQILGQGPELLVQFQDESVVDDSQLPKDRFSAERLKGVDSTLKIQPAELGDSAMYLCASSLVRDSYEQYFGPGTRLTVT.

This clone occurred once. This rearrangement joins TRBV3-1 (or the pseudogene TRBV3-2) to TRBJ1-4; D gene uncertain. Germline-derived CDR1 and CDR2 are LGHDT and YNNKEL (reference sequence). The CDR3 spans 15 residues. Trimming took 3 bases from V and 0 from J, leaving 8 bases between them. The CDR3 region is CASSHKRATNEKLFF. The CDR3 DNA follows: TGTGCCAGCAGCCATAAAAGAGCAACTAATGAAAAACTGTTTTTT.

The CDR3 sequence is CASSERWTGSEGYTF. The CDR3 region has the DNA TGTGCCAGCAGTGAACGGTGGACAGGGTCGGAAGGCTACACCTTC. The chain uses TRBV5-4 and TRBJ1-2; TRBD1 agrees at 8 bases. This CDR3 contains 15 residues. The ends lost 5 bases at V and 8 bases at J; junction bases unmatched: 14. Germline lookup yields CDR1 SGHNT and CDR2 YYREEE (reference sequence).

V is TRBV7-3 and J is TRBJ2-3, with TRBD1 matching over 7 bases. Germline assignment: CDR1 SGHTA and CDR2 FQGTGA. This CDR3 has 16 amino acids. J gave up 0 bases and V 2 bases, and 5 bases lay outside the gene matches. The CDR3 DNA is TGTGCCAGCAGCTTATCGACAGGGCTTAGCACAGATACGCAGTATTTT. It yields the protein CASSLSTGLSTDTQYF.